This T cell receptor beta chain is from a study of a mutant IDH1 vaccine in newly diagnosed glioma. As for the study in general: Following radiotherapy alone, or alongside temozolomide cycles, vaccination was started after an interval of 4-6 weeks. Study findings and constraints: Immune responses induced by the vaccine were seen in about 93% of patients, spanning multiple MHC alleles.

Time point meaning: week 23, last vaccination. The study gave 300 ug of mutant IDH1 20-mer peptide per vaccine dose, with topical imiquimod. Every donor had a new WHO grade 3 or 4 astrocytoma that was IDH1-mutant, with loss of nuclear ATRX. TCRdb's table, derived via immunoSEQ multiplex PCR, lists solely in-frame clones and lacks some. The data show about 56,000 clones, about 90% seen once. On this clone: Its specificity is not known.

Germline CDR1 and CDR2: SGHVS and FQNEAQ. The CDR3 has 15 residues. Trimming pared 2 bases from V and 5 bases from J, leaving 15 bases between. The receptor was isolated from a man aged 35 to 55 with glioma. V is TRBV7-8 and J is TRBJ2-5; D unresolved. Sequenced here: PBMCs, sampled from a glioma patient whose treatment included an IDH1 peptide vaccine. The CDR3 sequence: CASSLSPNRRETQYF. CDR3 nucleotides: TGTGCCAGCAGCTTAAGTCCTAACCGTAGGGAGACCCAGTACTTC.